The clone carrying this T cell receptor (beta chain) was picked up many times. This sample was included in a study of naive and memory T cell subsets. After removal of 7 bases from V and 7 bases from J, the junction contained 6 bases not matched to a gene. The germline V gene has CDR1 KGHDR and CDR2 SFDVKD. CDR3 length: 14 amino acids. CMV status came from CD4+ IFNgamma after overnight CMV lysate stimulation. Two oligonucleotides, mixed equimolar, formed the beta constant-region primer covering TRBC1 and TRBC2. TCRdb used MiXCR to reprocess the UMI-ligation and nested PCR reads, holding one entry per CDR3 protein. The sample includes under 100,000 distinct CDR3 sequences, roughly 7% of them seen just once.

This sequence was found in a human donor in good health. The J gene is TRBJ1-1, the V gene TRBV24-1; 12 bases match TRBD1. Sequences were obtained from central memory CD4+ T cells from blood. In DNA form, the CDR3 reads TGTGCCACCAGGGGACAGGGGGCAACTGGTGAAGCTTTCTTT. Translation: CATRGQGATGEAFF.